This record looks at one T cell receptor (beta chain) sequence and its context. The V and J ends lost 5 bases and 6 bases respectively, with 19 bases between them. This CDR3 comprises 16 residues. CDR1 LGHNA and CDR2 YNFKEQ come from the germline V gene. Sequencing was performed with immunoSEQ multiplex PCR; in TCRdb, only in-frame clones are kept and a portion is missing. The table shows around 30,000 clones, with 65% to 90% occurring only once. These data are taken from a study of OX40 agonist ivuxolimab in advanced cancers. As for the study in general: Every 2 weeks, ivuxolimab was infused into the patients intravenously at between 0.01 and 10 mg/kg. Recorded diagnoses for dose-escalation patients were hepatocellular carcinoma, melanoma, renal cell or head and neck cancer. The mean age was roughly 60 years, ranging from 23 to 79, with about 87% of participants male. Two patients with cutaneous melanoma and one with hepatocellular carcinoma, three in total, showed partial responses.

The sequence was obtained from an adult with an advanced solid tumor such as melanoma, head and neck, liver or kidney cancer. This sequence joins TRBV4-2 and TRBJ2-2; D perhaps matches TRBD2 (6 bases). The source material was CD4+ or CD8+ T cells sorted from blood, sampled in a trial of the OX40 agonist ivuxolimab. The CDR3 protein is CASSSQLREPAGELFF. The CDR3, as DNA: TGTGCCAGCAGCTCCCAGTTGCGGGAACCAGCCGGGGAGCTGTTTTTT.